This T cell receptor beta chain was profiled in a study of CD8 T cells in ankylosing spondylitis. Quantitative molecular-barcoded 5'-RACE generated the TCR beta libraries. From the 5' RACE reads, TCRdb called clonotypes with MiXCR, one entry per CDR3 protein. The data show hundreds of thousands of distinct CDR3 sequences, with about 12% seen just once and about 0.49% held by the top ten. The CDR3 contains 14 residues. Deletions cut 0 bases from V and 6 bases from J, with 9 bases between. CDR1 LGHNA and CDR2 YSLEER come from the germline V gene. General study results and limits: Among TCR beta sequences, a motif of eight highly homologous variants appeared characteristic of ankylosing spondylitis blood.

With regard to this clonotype: Antigen specificity is unknown.

The TCR originated in a male donor with ankylosing spondylitis. The chain carries TRBV4-3 and TRBJ2-4; D ambiguous. The specimen was blood, either unsorted or a sorted T cell fraction (not recorded which). The CDR3 region is CASSQDSTRNIQYF. CDR3 nucleotides: TGCGCCAGCAGCCAAGATAGCACGCGAAACATTCAGTACTTC.